The source of this TCR beta chain is a study of T cells in Graves' hyperthyroidism and ophthalmopathy. Trimming took 8 bases from V and 4 from J, leaving 17 bases between them. Germline CDR1 is SQVTM and CDR2 is ANQGSEA. This CDR3 has 13 residues. The TCR beta CDR3 regions underwent amplification using RNA transcripts as the source. A first-round RT-PCR of the TCR CDR3 used the HTBI primer set. In TCRdb, the multiplex PCR reads were re-called with MiXCR into one record per CDR3 protein. The sample has a few hundred thousand distinct CDR3 sequences, approximately 18% seen once. The chain employs TRBV29-1 and TRBJ1-1; no firm D call. The source of this sequence is a man aged 50-60 years with Graves' ophthalmopathy. Sequencing used blood. CDR3 bases: TGCAGCACTCGTCGGGGTCACGGCACTGAAGCTTTCTTT. Encoded protein: CSTRRGHGTEAFF.